A single sample is the source of the 27 T cell receptor beta chains below, sequenced in a study of blood T cell repertoires in COVID-19. The assay was immunoSEQ multiplex PCR, and TCRdb's table has in-frame clones only and misses some. The sample carries over 250,000 clones, roughly 91% recorded once. The sequencing sample was made of PBMCs or T cells enriched from blood (not recorded which). The receptors originated from a woman in her sixties or seventies who had recovered from COVID-19.

V gene TRBV11-2 combines with J gene TRBJ2-5; TRBD2 might be the D (5 bases). The CDR3 length is 15 residues. Germline-derived CDR1 and CDR2 are SGHAT and FQNNGV. The V end was cut by 3 bases, the J end by 5 bases, with 16 bases between. CDR3 in amino acids: CASSFRPWERETQYF. The CDR3 coding sequence is TGTGCCAGCAGCTTCCGTCCATGGGAGAGGGAGACCCAGTACTTC.

The chain couples TRBV9 to TRBJ2-3, with TRBD2 matching over 7 bases. The CDR3 sequence is 14 residues long. Germline CDR1 is SGDLS and CDR2 is YYNGEE. The ends lost 0 bases at V and 6 bases at J; junction bases unmatched: 4. CDR3 sequence: CASSVAGGRDTQYF. The CDR3 bases are TGTGCCAGCAGCGTAGCGGGAGGTCGGGATACGCAGTATTTT.

The sample holds a few counts of this clone. The rearrangement links TRBV15 to TRBJ1-1; 11 bases are a match to TRBD1. Per germline, CDR1 LNHNV and CDR2 YYDKDF (reference sequence). This CDR3 is built from 14 residues. V gave up 3 bases and J gave up 4 bases; unmatched junction bases: 1. Here the CDR3 DNA reads TGTGCCACCAGCAGGGGGACAGGGGGCACTGAAGCTTTCTTT. Its translation is CATSRGTGGTEAFF. The full variable domain, rest sourced from reference TRBV15 and TRBJ1-1, is DAMVIQNPRYQVTQFGKPVTLSCSQTLNHNVMYWYQQKSSQAPKLLFHYYDKDFNNEADTPDNFQSRRPNTSFCFLDIRSPGLGDTAMYLCATSRGTGGTEAFFGQGTRLTVV.

This clone was recorded a few times. The gene calls are TRBV5-4 and TRBJ1-2; 8 nucleotides line up with TRBD1. The CDR3 is 14 residues long. Germline CDR1 and CDR2: SGHNT and YYREEE (reference sequence). Trimming took 5 bases from V and 3 from J; bases not matched to a gene: 6. CDR3 sequence (DNA): TGTGCCAGCAGGTTCCAGGACAGGGACTATGGCTACACCTTC. Translated, it gives CASRFQDRDYGYTF.

The chain is built from TRBV5-1 and TRBJ1-1; 8 nucleotides agree with TRBD1. Germline V CDR1 and CDR2: SGHRS, YFSETQ. CDR3 length equals 14 residues. With 0 bases clipped from V and 6 bases from J, the junction kept 4 bases outside the gene matches. The DNA of the CDR3 is TGCGCCAGCAGCTTGGCAGGGGGCCTTGCTGAAGCTTTCTTT. This translates into CASSLAGGLAEAFF.

The CDR3 nucleotides read TGTGCCAGCAGAGATCGGGGAAATTCACCCCTCCACTTT. Translating it yields CASRDRGNSPLHF. V usage is TRBV28 and J usage is TRBJ1-6; unclear D gene. CDR1 is MDHEN, CDR2 SYDVKM, per germline. V was shortened by 6 bases and J by 7 bases, with 10 bases between the two germline ends. The CDR3 sequence is 13 residues long. The full variable domain, completed using reference TRBV28 and TRBJ1-6, is DVKVTQSSRYLVKRTGEKVFLECVQDMDHENMFWYRQDPGLGLRLIYFSYDVKMKEKGDIPEGYSVSREKKERFSLILESASTNQTSMYLCASRDRGNSPLHFGNGTRLTVT.

This clone was seen a handful of times. DNA for the CDR3: TGTGCCAGCAGCTACTCCGGGACTAGGGCAGATACGCAGTATTTT. Its protein product is CASSYSGTRADTQYF. The V call is TRBV5-4, the J call TRBJ2-3, with 8 bases identical to TRBD2. In germline, CDR1 is SGHNT, CDR2 YYREEE (reference sequence). This CDR3 contains 15 residues. V shed 3 bases, J shed 4 bases, and the junction held 7 bases outside the gene matches.

This chain joins TRBV7-3 and TRBJ1-6, with 7 bases aligning to TRBD1. Trimming cost V 5 bases and J 4 bases; bases outside gene matches: 8. This CDR3 comprises 16 residues. Germline V gene sequence: CDR1 SGHTA, CDR2 FQGTGA. CDR3 sequence (DNA): TGTGCCAGCAGCAAGACAGGGATCGGGTATAATTCACCCCTCCACTTT. This encodes CASSKTGIGYNSPLHF.

The chain links TRBV7-9 to TRBJ1-2, with 8 bases aligning to TRBD1. J was trimmed by 4 bases and V by 7 bases; bases with no gene match: 5. The CDR3 sequence is 13 residues long. Per germline, CDR1 SEHNR and CDR2 FQNEAQ (reference sequence). CDR3 sequence (DNA): TGTGCCAGCATGCTGGACAGGGTCTATGGCTACACCTTC. As protein: CASMLDRVYGYTF. The whole variable domain, filled in from reference TRBV7-9 and TRBJ1-2, reads DTGVSQNPRHKITKRGQNVTFRCDPISEHNRLYWYRQTLGQGPEFLTYFQNEAQLEKSRLLSDRFSAERPKGSFSTLEIQRTEQGDSAMYLCASMLDRVYGYTFGSGTRLTVV.

The chain couples TRBV4-1 to TRBJ1-3; 8 nucleotides line up with TRBD1. V lost 3 bases to trimming and J lost 4 bases; unmatched junction nucleotides: 5. Germline V lookup: CDR1 MGHRA, CDR2 YSYEKL. The CDR3 runs 15 residues. The chain's CDR3 is CASSHGQGKGNTIYF. CDR3 nucleotides: TGCGCCAGCAGCCATGGACAGGGTAAAGGAAACACCATATATTTT.

The chain recombines TRBV27 with TRBJ1-6, with 7 bases that match TRBD1. The CDR3 loop spans 15 amino acids. Per the germline V gene, CDR1 is MNHEY and CDR2 is SMNVEV (reference sequence). The J segment lost 5 bases and the V segment lost 6 bases, leaving 7 bases of the junction unmatched. The CDR3 DNA follows: TGTGCCAGCAGCCATATAGACAGGGATAATTCACCCCTCCACTTT. It encodes CASSHIDRDNSPLHF.

This chain connects TRBV5-1 to TRBJ1-2; possibly TRBD1 for D (5 bases). Germline CDR1 and CDR2: SGHRS and YFSETQ. Trimming took 3 bases from V and 8 from J, leaving 17 bases between them. The CDR3 spans 14 residues. CDR3 in amino acids: CASSSIRGEDGYTF. Here the CDR3 DNA reads TGCGCCAGCAGCTCTATACGGGGGGAAGACGGCTACACCTTC. The full variable domain, completed using reference TRBV5-1 and TRBJ1-2, is KAGVTQTPRYLIKTRGQQVTLSCSPISGHRSVSWYQQTPGQGLQFLFEYFSETQRNKGNFPGRFSGRQFSNSRSEMNVSTLELGDSALYLCASSSIRGEDGYTFGSGTRLTVV.

The V call is TRBV2, the J call TRBJ2-7, with D possibly TRBD1 on 8 matching bases. This CDR3 region has 12 residues. From germline, CDR1 is SNHLY and CDR2 FYNNEI. The CDR3 here is CVPRGTGGEQYF. The CDR3 DNA sequence: TGTGTTCCGCGGGGGACAGGTGGCGAGCAGTACTTC.

The rearrangement links TRBV19 to TRBJ2-1, with TRBD2 matching 10 bases. The germline CDR1 and CDR2 sequences are LNHDA and SQIVND (reference sequence). The CDR3 is 16 residues long. The junction had 4 bases not matched to a gene; V was cut back by 4 bases and J by 1 base. The CDR3 spells CASSTGLAVSYNEQFF. The DNA of the CDR3 is TGTGCCAGTAGTACCGGACTAGCGGTATCCTACAATGAGCAGTTCTTC.

V is TRBV30 and J is TRBJ1-1; no firm D call. This CDR3 comprises 12 residues. V was cut by 8 bases and J by 5 bases, with 15 bases left in between. CDR1 and CDR2 (germline): GTSNPN, SVGIG (reference sequence). The CDR3 nucleotides are TGTGCCCGTAAAAAGCTGGAGACTGAAGCTTTCTTT. Translating it yields CARKKLETEAFF.

This sequence joins TRBV5-1 and TRBJ2-5, with a possible D match to TRBD2 (6 bases). Germline CDR1 is SGHRS and CDR2 is YFSETQ. V was clipped by 0 bases and J by 1 base, with 13 bases between them. The CDR3 is 16 residues long. This CDR3 reads CASSLVLEGPQETQYF. DNA for the CDR3: TGCGCCAGCAGCTTGGTCCTGGAGGGCCCCCAAGAGACCCAGTACTTC.

This clone was observed a single time. The genes are TRBV3-1 (or the pseudogene TRBV3-2) and TRBJ2-1, with D unclear. CDR3 length: 12 amino acids. CDR1 is LGHDT, CDR2 YNNKEL, per germline (reference sequence). The ends were cut back, 10 bases at V and 0 bases at J, with 7 bases in the middle. The CDR3 DNA follows: TGTGCCACTGCGAGCTCCTACAATGAGCAGTTCTTC. It translates to CATASSYNEQFF.

About this clone itself: In the same sample, other DNA sequences code for this CDR3. The chain links TRBV4-1 to TRBJ2-2; D is ambiguous. V lost 4 bases and J 2 bases, leaving 5 bases between the germline ends. Germline-derived CDR1 and CDR2 are MGHRA and YSYEKL. The CDR3 is made up of 13 amino acids. CDR3 in DNA: TGCGCCAGCAGCCCTACTAACACCGGGGAGCTGTTTTTT. Protein: CASSPTNTGELFF.

This chain joins TRBV30 and TRBJ1-5, with unresolved D. Trimming shortened V by 5 bases and J by 7 bases, and 12 bases separated the two germline ends. Germline V lookup: CDR1 GTSNPN, CDR2 SVGIG (reference sequence). The CDR3 runs to 12 residues. CDR3 coding DNA: TGTGCCTGGGAGGGCGGGAACCAGCCCCAGCATTTT. Protein product: CAWEGGNQPQHF.

Here the CDR3 DNA reads TGTGCCAGCTCGGGACAGGGGAAATGGGATACGCAGTATTTT. Its translation: CASSGQGKWDTQYF. The chain has TRBV18 and TRBJ2-3; 10 nucleotides match TRBD1. CDR3 length equals 14 residues. V dropped 6 bases and J dropped 6; count of bases not matched to a gene: 6. Germline V gene data show CDR1 as KGHSH and CDR2 as LQKENI.

The V call is TRBV5-4, the J call TRBJ1-5; 7 bases agree with TRBD1. CDR3 length equals 14 residues. CDR1 SGHNT and CDR2 YYREEE come from the germline V gene (reference sequence). V lost 4 bases to trimming and J lost 7 bases; unmatched junction nucleotides: 8. The CDR3, as DNA: TGTGCCAGCAGCCACCAGGGGGATGGGCAGCCCCAGCATTTT. It codes for CASSHQGDGQPQHF.

The chain is built from TRBV29-1 and TRBJ2-6; 7 bases agree with TRBD1. Per germline, CDR1 SQVTM and CDR2 ANQGSEA. The trim removed 6 bases at V and 2 bases at J, leaving 4 bases unmatched. The CDR3 spans 14 residues. The CDR3 sequence: CSVNDRAGANVLTF. In DNA, the CDR3 is TGCAGCGTAAATGACAGGGCTGGGGCCAACGTCCTGACTTTC.

The chain employs TRBV6-5 and TRBJ2-1; perhaps TRBD2 as D (6 bases). The CDR3 has 14 amino acids. Germline V gene sequence: CDR1 MNHEY, CDR2 SVGAGI. V was clipped by 2 bases and J by 5 bases, with 10 bases between them. Here the CDR3 DNA reads TGTGCCAGCAGTTACCGGCGGGGCGACAATGAGCAGTTCTTC. Encoded protein: CASSYRRGDNEQFF.

The chain employs TRBV9 and TRBJ2-7; 10 bases agree with TRBD2. Germline assignment: CDR1 SGDLS and CDR2 YYNGEE. This CDR3 has 16 amino acids. Trimming took 3 bases from V and 2 from J; bases not matched to a gene: 8. The chain's CDR3 is CASSGGIAGGAYEQYF. CDR3 bases: TGTGCCAGCAGCGGGGGGATAGCGGGAGGCGCCTACGAGCAGTACTTC.

The chain combines TRBV28 with TRBJ2-7; 8 positions agree with TRBD1. The CDR3 contains 14 residues. After removal of 6 bases from V and 4 bases from J, the junction contained 8 bases not matched to a gene. CDR1 and CDR2 (germline): MDHEN, SYDVKM. This chain's CDR3 is CASSLAGTGYEQYF. The CDR3 DNA sequence: TGTGCCAGCAGCCTCGCCGGGACAGGTTACGAGCAGTACTTC.

The chain links TRBV28 to TRBJ1-2; D gene uncertain. This CDR3 spans 13 amino acids. V was cut by 7 bases and J by 4 bases, with 13 bases left in between. CDR1 and CDR2 (germline): MDHEN, SYDVKM. CDR3 protein: CASIRGWGYGYTF. The CDR3 DNA sequence: TGTGCCAGCATCCGGGGATGGGGCTATGGCTACACCTTC.

Of note for this clone: This could be a read error, since a much larger clone is one nucleotide away. Other DNA sequences within the sample encode an identical CDR3. The CDR3 DNA follows: TGTGCCTGGGGACTAGCGGGAGGGGGCACAGATACGCAGTATTTT. It translates to CAWGLAGGGTDTQYF. The genes are TRBV30 and TRBJ2-3; 15 bases are shared with TRBD2. Trimming took 5 bases from V and 1 from J; bases not matched to a gene: 1. CDR3 length equals 15 residues. CDR1 is GTSNPN and CDR2 is SVGIG in the germline V gene (reference sequence).